The clone carrying this TCR beta chain came up a few times. The target antigen is unknown. These data belong to a study of blood T cells in healthy people across ages. A sample-barcoded 5' primer and a J-beta primer mix were used in a second PCR of roughly 7 to 12 cycles. From the 5' RACE reads, TCRdb called clonotypes with MiXCR, one entry per CDR3 protein. Here the sample spans some 1.5 million distinct CDR3 sequences, about 28% being singletons. Points from the study as a whole: Observed TCR beta diversity per million T cells went down as age went up. This fall followed a roughly linear course with age. Samples with more naive T cells showed higher observed beta diversity.

This sequence was found in a woman in her twenties or thirties in good health. The sample taken for sequencing was blood.

The CDR3 DNA reads TGCAGTGCTTTCAGACTCTACTACGAGCAGTACTTC. The encoded protein is CSAFRLYYEQYF. The chain employs TRBV20-1 and TRBJ2-7; D is unclear. V dropped 5 bases and J dropped 3 bases, with 11 bases sitting between them. From germline, CDR1 is DFQATT and CDR2 SNEGSKA (reference sequence). The CDR3 is made up of 12 amino acids.